The 19 T cell receptor beta chains in this list originate from one sample, sequenced in a study of cytomegalovirus exposure and HLA in healthy donors. It was with 60 Vbeta and 13 Jbeta primers that the PCR ran. Produced via immunoSEQ multiplex PCR; TCRdb's table is partial and in-frame only. The sample includes 150,000 to 200,000 clones, around 76% seen only once; the top ten take over 6%. The sequencing input was PBMCs. The receptors were gathered from a man between 40 and 49 years old in good health and CMV-seropositive.

Only a few counts were recorded for this clone. The chain uses TRBV4-1 and TRBJ1-5, with D possibly matching TRBD1 (6 bases). Trimming shortened V by 1 base and J by 13 bases, and 14 bases separated the two germline ends. Germline CDR1 and CDR2: MGHRA and YSYEKL. The CDR3 runs to 13 residues. Written as DNA, the CDR3 is TGCGCCAGCAGCCAAGCTTCAGGGGTCGGTCAGCATTTT. Translated: CASSQASGVGQHF.

The chain employs TRBV4-2 and TRBJ2-5, with unresolved D. Gene TRBJ2-7 matches the end of the DNA better, so the J call may be wrong. This CDR3 contains 14 residues. Germline V gives CDR1 LGHNA, CDR2 YNFKEQ. In nucleotides, the CDR3 is TGTGCCAGCAGCCAAGATCTTAGCCCTCCCGAGCAGTACTTC. Amino acid sequence: CASSQDLSPPEQYF.

The DNA for the CDR3 is TGCGCCAGCAGCTTACAGGAAGCAGGAAACACCATATATTTT. This sequence encodes CASSLQEAGNTIYF. This chain links TRBV5-1 with TRBJ1-3, with a weak D call TRBD1 (5 bases). Germline-derived CDR1 and CDR2 are SGHRS and YFSETQ. The germline V and J ends were trimmed by 2 bases and 4 bases, with 10 bases remaining between them. This CDR3 region has 14 residues.

This rearrangement joins TRBV6-4 to TRBJ2-3; 7 nucleotides match TRBD1. After removal of 6 bases from V and 3 bases from J, the junction contained 6 bases not matched to a gene. The CDR3 is made up of 14 amino acids. Germline CDR1 reads MRHNA; CDR2 reads SNTAGT. The CDR3 DNA is TGTGCCAGCAGGGAAACACAGGGGACAGATACGCAGTATTTT. It translates to CASRETQGTDTQYF.

The CDR3 nucleotides read TGTGCCAGCAGCTCCTCCGGGGGACTAGCGGGCCGGGAGCTGTTTTTT. It is translated as CASSSSGGLAGRELFF. The chain carries TRBV5-6 and TRBJ2-2, with 12 bases that match TRBD2. This CDR3 region has 16 residues. Germline trimming cut 3 bases from V and 9 bases from J; bases unmatched to any gene: 9. The germline gives CDR1 SGHDT, CDR2 YYEEEE.

The chain links TRBV29-1 to TRBJ1-2, with D maybe TRBD1 (6 bases). Germline V CDR1 and CDR2: SQVTM, ANQGSEA. The CDR3 runs to 11 residues. V lost 4 bases and J 3 bases, leaving 6 bases between the germline ends. Written as DNA, the CDR3 is TGCAGCGTTGGACAGGACTATGGCTACACCTTC. The encoded protein is CSVGQDYGYTF.

The chain recombines TRBV4-1 with TRBJ2-7, with 9 bases lining up with TRBD1. The CDR3 covers 15 residues. Trimming took 0 bases from V and 4 from J; bases not matched to a gene: 4. Germline V lookup: CDR1 MGHRA, CDR2 YSYEKL. CDR3 loop: CASSQDTGGWYEQYF. The CDR3 bases are TGCGCCAGCAGCCAAGACACAGGGGGCTGGTACGAGCAGTACTTC.

This rearrangement joins TRBV6-6 to TRBJ1-2; tentative D call: TRBD1 (5 bases). The CDR3 is 14 residues long. CDR1 is MNHNY and CDR2 is SVGAGI in the germline V gene (reference sequence). Trimming shortened V by 7 bases and J by 12 bases, and 24 bases separated the two germline ends. CDR3 DNA sequence: TGTGCCAGCAAGGGTGGGTCAGGGCCTTGGGGGGACACCTTC. Translated, it gives CASKGGSGPWGDTF.

J is TRBJ2-3 and V is TRBV5-1; 9 nucleotides match TRBD2. J lost 0 bases, V lost 3 bases, and 2 bases had no gene match. Germline V gene sequence: CDR1 SGHRS, CDR2 YFSETQ. CDR3 length: 15 residues. The CDR3 coding sequence is TGCGCCAGCAGCTCGGGACTAGCAAGCACAGATACGCAGTATTTT. Encoded protein: CASSSGLASTDTQYF.

The chain employs TRBV5-4 and TRBJ2-1, with TRBD2 as a possible D gene (6 bases). V lost 5 bases and J lost 10, with 25 bases in between. Germline CDR1 SGHNT, CDR2 YYREEE (reference sequence). The CDR3 runs 16 residues. The CDR3 DNA sequence: TGTGCCAGCAGTCTTGTCGGACCCGTAGCAGGGAGGGAGCAGTTCTTC. It specifies CASSLVGPVAGREQFF.

This clone occurred a few times. The rearrangement uses TRBV5-4 and TRBJ2-7; perhaps TRBD1 as D (6 bases). V was clipped by 0 bases and J by 4 bases, with 8 bases between them. CDR1 is SGHNT, CDR2 YYREEE, per germline (reference sequence). This CDR3 comprises 13 residues. CDR3 DNA sequence: TGTGCCAGCAGCTTGGAAGGGGGATACGAGCAGTACTTC. It translates to CASSLEGGYEQYF.

This clone was counted a few times. The J gene is TRBJ2-3, the V gene TRBV30; 8 nucleotides match TRBD2. The CDR3 loop spans 14 amino acids. Germline V gene sequence: CDR1 GTSNPN, CDR2 SVGIG (reference sequence). The V and J ends lost 2 bases and 4 bases, in that order; junction bases with no gene match: 5. The CDR3: CAWSPGGAADTQYF. In DNA form, the CDR3 reads TGTGCCTGGAGTCCCGGGGGGGCCGCAGATACGCAGTATTTT.

This chain uses TRBV7-3 with TRBJ2-2, with 8 bases aligning to TRBD2. The CDR3 runs 14 residues. V shed 0 bases and J 7 bases; nucleotides not matched to a gene: 1. CDR1 and CDR2 from the germline V gene are SGHTA and FQGTGA. The CDR3 region is CASSLTLAGGELFF. The DNA of the CDR3 is TGTGCCAGCAGCTTAACTCTAGCGGGCGGGGAGCTGTTTTTT.

V usage is TRBV7-2 and J usage is TRBJ1-5; tentatively, D is TRBD1 (6 bases). Trimming removed 5 bases at V and 5 bases at J, with 16 bases between. There are 15 residues in the CDR3. The germline V gene has CDR1 SGHTA and CDR2 FQGNSA. Here the CDR3 reads CASSQTQDRHQPQHF. As DNA, the CDR3 is TGTGCCAGCAGCCAAACCCAGGACAGACATCAGCCCCAGCATTTT.

This clone was observed a single time. This chain uses TRBV6-4 with TRBJ1-6; D is perhaps TRBD1 (5 bases). CDR3 length equals 13 residues. Germline CDR1 and CDR2: MRHNA and SNTAGT. The V gene lost 3 bases and the J gene lost 5 bases, with 5 bases spanning the gap. CDR3 residues: CASSEGDNSPLHF. In DNA form, the CDR3 reads TGTGCCAGCAGTGAAGGGGATAATTCACCCCTCCACTTT.

The chain employs TRBV5-8 and TRBJ1-2, with 7 bases that match TRBD1. Germline assignment: CDR1 SGHTS and CDR2 YDEGEE. The length of the CDR3 is 14 residues. J gave up 4 bases and V 1 base, and 4 bases lay outside the gene matches. For the CDR3, the DNA is TGTGCCAGCAGCTTGAGGGGGCGGCGCTATGGCTACACCTTC. Protein: CASSLRGRRYGYTF. The full variable domain, rest sourced from reference TRBV5-8 and TRBJ1-2, is EAGVTQSPTHLIKTRGQQATLRCSPISGHTSVYWYQQALGLGLQFLLWYDEGEERNRGNFPPRFSGRQFPNYSSELNVNALELEDSALYLCASSLRGRRYGYTFGSGTRLTVV.

This clone came up a few times. The chain has TRBV6-1 and TRBJ1-1; 8 positions agree with TRBD1. The CDR3 loop spans 14 amino acids. CDR1 and CDR2 (germline): MNHNS, SASEGT. Trimming at V came to 9 bases and at J to 4 bases, leaving 10 bases not matched to a gene. In nucleotides, the CDR3 is TGTGCCAGTACCGCAGGGGGCGGAATCACTGAAGCTTTCTTT. Translating it yields CASTAGGGITEAFF.

V usage is TRBV12-5 and J usage is TRBJ1-1; D ambiguous. The CDR3 is 13 amino acids. V gave up 6 bases and J gave up 2 bases, with 10 bases separating them. Germline V gene sequence: CDR1 LGHNT, CDR2 FRNRAP. The CDR3 coding sequence is TGTGCTAGTGGGGGCGACGGTAACACTGAAGCTTTCTTT. Translating it yields CASGGDGNTEAFF.

The chain carries TRBV11-2 and TRBJ1-4, with D unclear. Per the germline V gene, CDR1 is SGHAT and CDR2 is FQNNGV. The CDR3 consists of 15 residues. V lost 1 base and J lost 5, with 11 bases in between. CDR3 loop: CASSLVGVFNEKLFF. CDR3 bases: TGTGCCAGCAGCTTAGTCGGGGTATTCAATGAAAAACTGTTTTTT.